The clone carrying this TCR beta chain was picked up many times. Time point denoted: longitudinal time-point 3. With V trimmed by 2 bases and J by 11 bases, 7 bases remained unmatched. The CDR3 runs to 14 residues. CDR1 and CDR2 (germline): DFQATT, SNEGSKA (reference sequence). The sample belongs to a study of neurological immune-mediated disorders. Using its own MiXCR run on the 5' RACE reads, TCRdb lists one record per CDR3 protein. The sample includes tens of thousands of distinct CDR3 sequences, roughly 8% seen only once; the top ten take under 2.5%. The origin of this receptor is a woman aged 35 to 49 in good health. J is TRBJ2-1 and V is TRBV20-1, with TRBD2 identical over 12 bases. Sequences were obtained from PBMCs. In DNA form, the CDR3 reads TGCAGTGCTAGATTGACTAGCGGGGGCGGAAAGCAGTTCTTC. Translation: CSARLTSGGGKQFF.